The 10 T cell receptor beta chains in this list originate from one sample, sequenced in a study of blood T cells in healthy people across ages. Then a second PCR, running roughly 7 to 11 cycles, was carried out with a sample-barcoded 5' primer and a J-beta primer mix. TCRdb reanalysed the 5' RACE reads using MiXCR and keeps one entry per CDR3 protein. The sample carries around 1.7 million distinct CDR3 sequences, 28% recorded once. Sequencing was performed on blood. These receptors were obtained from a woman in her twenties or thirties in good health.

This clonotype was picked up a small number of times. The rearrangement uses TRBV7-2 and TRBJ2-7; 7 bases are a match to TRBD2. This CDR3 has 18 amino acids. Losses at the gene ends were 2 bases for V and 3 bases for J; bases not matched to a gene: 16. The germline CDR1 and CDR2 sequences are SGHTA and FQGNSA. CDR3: CASSLTSAGVRSGYEQYF. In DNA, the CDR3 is TGTGCCAGCAGCTTAACGTCTGCGGGAGTCAGATCGGGCTACGAGCAGTACTTC.

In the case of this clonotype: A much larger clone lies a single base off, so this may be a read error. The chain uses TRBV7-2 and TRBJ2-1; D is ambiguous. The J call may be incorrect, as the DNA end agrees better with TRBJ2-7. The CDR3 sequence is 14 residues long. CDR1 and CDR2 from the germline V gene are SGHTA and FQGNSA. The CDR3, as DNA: TGTGCCAGCAGCCTCTTTTCTTCCTACAATGAGCAGTACTTC. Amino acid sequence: CASSLFSSYNEQYF.

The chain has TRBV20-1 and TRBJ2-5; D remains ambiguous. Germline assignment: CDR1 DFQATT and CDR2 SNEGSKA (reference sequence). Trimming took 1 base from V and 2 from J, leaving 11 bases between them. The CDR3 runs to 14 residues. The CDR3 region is CSARVLQGQETQYF. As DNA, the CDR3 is TGCAGTGCTAGAGTATTGCAAGGACAAGAGACCCAGTACTTC.

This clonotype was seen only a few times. CDR3 nucleotide sequence: TGCGCCAGCAGCGAAAACGGGGACACCATATATTTT. Encoded protein: CASSENGDTIYF. The chain joins TRBV5-1 to TRBJ1-3; no clear D gene. V lost 4 bases, J lost 8 bases, and 10 bases lay in between. CDR1 SGHRS and CDR2 YFSETQ come from the germline V gene. CDR3 length: 12 residues.

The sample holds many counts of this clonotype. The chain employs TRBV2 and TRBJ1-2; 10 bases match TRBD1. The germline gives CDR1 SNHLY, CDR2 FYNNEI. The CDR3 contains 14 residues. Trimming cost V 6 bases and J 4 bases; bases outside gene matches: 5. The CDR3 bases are TGTGCCAGCAGGCCGGGACAGGGGCTCTATGGCTACACCTTC. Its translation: CASRPGQGLYGYTF.

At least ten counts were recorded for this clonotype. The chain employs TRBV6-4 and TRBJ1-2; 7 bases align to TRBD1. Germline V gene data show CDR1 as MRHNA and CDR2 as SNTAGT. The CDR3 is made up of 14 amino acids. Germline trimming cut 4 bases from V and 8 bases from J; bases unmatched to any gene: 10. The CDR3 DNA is TGTGCCAGCAGTGCCGACAGGGCCCGAGGAGGCTACACCTTC. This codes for CASSADRARGGYTF.

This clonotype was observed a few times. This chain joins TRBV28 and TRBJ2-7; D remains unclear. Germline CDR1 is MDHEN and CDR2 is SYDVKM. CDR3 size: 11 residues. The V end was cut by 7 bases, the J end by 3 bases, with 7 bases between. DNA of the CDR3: TGTGCCAGCATCTGGGGCTACGAGCAGTACTTC. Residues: CASIWGYEQYF.

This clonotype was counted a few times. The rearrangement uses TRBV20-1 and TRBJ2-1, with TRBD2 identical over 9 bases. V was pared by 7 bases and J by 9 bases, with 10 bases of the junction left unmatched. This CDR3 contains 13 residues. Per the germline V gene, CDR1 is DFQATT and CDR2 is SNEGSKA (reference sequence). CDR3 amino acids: CSVLSGSGIEQFF. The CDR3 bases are TGCAGTGTCCTTAGCGGGAGTGGGATTGAGCAGTTCTTC.

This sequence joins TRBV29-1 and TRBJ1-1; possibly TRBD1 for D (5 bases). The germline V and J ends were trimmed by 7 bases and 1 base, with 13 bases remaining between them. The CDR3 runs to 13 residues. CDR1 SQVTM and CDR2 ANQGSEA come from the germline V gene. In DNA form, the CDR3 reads TGCAGCGCCCACACACAGGCGAACACTGAAGCTTTCTTT. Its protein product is CSAHTQANTEAFF.

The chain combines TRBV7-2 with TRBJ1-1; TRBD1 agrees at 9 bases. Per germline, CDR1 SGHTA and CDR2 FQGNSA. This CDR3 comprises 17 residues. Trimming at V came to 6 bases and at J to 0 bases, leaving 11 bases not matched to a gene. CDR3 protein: CASSHAGTGTLNTEAFF. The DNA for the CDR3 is TGTGCCAGCAGTCACGCCGGGACAGGGACGCTGAACACTGAAGCTTTCTTT.